This TCR beta chain was retrieved from a study of OX40 agonist ivuxolimab in advanced cancers. Only in-frame clones appear in the TCRdb table, and some are missing; sequencing was by immunoSEQ multiplex PCR. The data show 57,000 or so clones, about four fifths seen once. The CDR3 has 15 residues. The V gene end was trimmed by 0 bases and the J gene end by 4 bases; junction bases not matched to a gene: 3. In germline, CDR1 is SGHDT, CDR2 YYEEEE. Patients were ruled out by autoimmune disease history or systemic immunosuppression. The clonotype was recovered from an adult with an advanced solid tumor such as melanoma, head and neck, liver or kidney cancer. The material was CD4+ or CD8+ T cells sorted from blood, obtained in a trial of the OX40 agonist ivuxolimab. The chain links TRBV5-6 to TRBJ1-2; 10 bases agree with TRBD1. In DNA form, the CDR3 reads TGTGCCAGCAGCTTGGGGACAGGGGGGATCTATGGCTACACCTTC. Translated, it gives CASSLGTGGIYGYTF.